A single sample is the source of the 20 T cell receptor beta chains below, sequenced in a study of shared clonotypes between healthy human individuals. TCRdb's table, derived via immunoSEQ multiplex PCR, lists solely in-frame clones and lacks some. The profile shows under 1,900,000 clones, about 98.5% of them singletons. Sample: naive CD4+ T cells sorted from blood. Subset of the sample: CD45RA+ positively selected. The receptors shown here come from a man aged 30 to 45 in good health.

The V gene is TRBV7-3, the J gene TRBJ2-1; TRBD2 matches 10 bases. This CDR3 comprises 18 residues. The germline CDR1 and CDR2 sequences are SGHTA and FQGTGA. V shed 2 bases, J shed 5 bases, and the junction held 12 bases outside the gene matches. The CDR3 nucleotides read TGTGCCAGCAGCTTACAGTCCTGGGGACTAGCGCCGAACAATGAGCAGTTCTTC. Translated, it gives CASSLQSWGLAPNNEQFF.

CDR3: CASSTASGIYEQYF. The CDR3 region has the DNA TGTGCCAGCTCAACCGCCTCCGGGATTTACGAGCAGTACTTC. This chain uses TRBV18 with TRBJ2-7, with D maybe TRBD2 (5 bases). The CDR3 sequence is 14 residues long. Trimming took off 5 bases at V and 4 bases at J, with 15 bases between the two ends. CDR1 and CDR2 (germline): KGHSH, LQKENI.

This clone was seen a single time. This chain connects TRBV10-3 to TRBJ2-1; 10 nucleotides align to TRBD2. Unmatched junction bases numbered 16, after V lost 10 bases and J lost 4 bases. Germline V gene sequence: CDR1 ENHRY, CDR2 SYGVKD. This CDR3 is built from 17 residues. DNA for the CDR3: TGTGCCACGGGGGGGGTAGGATGGACTAGCGGTTACAATGAGCAGTTCTTC. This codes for CATGGVGWTSGYNEQFF.

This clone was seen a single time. CDR3 nucleotides: TGTGCCAGCAGCCCAGACAGGGAAAGTGGCTACACCTTC. This gives the protein CASSPDRESGYTF. V gene TRBV5-6 combines with J gene TRBJ1-2; TRBD1 agrees at 7 bases. Trimming cost V 4 bases and J 7 bases; bases outside gene matches: 7. The CDR3 is 13 residues long. Germline CDR1 is SGHDT and CDR2 is YYEEEE.

The CDR3 region is CASSGRYGYTF. The CDR3 bases are TGTGCCAGCAGTGGGAGGTATGGCTACACCTTC. This chain uses TRBV27 with TRBJ1-2, with D unclear. Trimming pared 5 bases from V and 5 bases from J, leaving 6 bases between. In germline, CDR1 is MNHEY, CDR2 SMNVEV (reference sequence). The CDR3 covers 11 residues.

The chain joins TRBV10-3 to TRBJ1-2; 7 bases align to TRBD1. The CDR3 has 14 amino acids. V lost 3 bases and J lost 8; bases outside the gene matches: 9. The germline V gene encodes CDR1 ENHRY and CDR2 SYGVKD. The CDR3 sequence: CAISDPRTGGGYTF. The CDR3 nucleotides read TGTGCCATCAGTGACCCAAGGACAGGAGGGGGCTACACCTTC.

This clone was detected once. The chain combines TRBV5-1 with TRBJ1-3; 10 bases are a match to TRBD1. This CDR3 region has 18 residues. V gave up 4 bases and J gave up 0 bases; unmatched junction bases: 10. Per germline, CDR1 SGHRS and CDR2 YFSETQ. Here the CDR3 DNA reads TGCGCCAGCAGCCAAGGACAGGGGGAATCGAGCTCTGGAAACACCATATATTTT. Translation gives CASSQGQGESSSGNTIYF.

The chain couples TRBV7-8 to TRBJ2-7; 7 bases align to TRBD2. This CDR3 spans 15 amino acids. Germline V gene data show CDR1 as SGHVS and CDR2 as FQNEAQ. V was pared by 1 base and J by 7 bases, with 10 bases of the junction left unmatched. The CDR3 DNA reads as TGTGCCAGCAGCTTAGGGAGGGCGGGAGTCCTAGAGCAGTACTTC. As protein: CASSLGRAGVLEQYF.

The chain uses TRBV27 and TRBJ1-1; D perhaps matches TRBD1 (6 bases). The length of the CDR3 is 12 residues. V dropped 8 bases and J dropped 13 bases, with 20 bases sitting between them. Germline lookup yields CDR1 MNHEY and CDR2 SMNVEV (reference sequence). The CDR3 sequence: CASPPSGGRGFF. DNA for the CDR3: TGTGCCAGCCCGCCCTCGGGGGGCAGGGGTTTCTTT.

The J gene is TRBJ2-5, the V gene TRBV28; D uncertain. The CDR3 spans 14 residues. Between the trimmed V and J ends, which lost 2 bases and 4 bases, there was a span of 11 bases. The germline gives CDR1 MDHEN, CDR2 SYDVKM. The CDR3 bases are TGTGCCAGCAGTTTAGTAGCCAACGTAGAGACCCAGTACTTC. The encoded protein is CASSLVANVETQYF.

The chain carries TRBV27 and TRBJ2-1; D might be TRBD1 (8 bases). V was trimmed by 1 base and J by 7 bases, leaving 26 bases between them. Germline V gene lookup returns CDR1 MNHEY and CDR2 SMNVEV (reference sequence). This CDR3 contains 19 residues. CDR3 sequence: CASSLYMPSAGQGLNEQFF. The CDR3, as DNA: TGTGCCAGCAGTTTATACATGCCCTCGGCCGGACAGGGACTAAATGAGCAGTTCTTC.

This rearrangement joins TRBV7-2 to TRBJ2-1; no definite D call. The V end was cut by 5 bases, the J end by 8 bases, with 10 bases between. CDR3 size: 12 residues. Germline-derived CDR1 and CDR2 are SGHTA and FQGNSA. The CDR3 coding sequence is TGTGCCAGCAGCCCATCTAGGGATGAGCAGTTCTTC. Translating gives CASSPSRDEQFF.

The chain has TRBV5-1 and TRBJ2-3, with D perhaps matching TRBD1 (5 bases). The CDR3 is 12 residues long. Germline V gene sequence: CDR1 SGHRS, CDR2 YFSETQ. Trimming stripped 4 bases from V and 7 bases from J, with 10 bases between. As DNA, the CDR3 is TGCGCCAGCAGCGTGGGGCGAAATACGCAGTATTTT. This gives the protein CASSVGRNTQYF.

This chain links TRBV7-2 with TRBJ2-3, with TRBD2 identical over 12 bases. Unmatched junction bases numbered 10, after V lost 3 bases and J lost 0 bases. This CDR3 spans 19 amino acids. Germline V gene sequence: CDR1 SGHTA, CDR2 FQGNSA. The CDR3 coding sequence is TGTGCCAGCAGCTTCACAGCCGGGACTAGCGGGTCTAGCACAGATACGCAGTATTTT. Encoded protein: CASSFTAGTSGSSTDTQYF.

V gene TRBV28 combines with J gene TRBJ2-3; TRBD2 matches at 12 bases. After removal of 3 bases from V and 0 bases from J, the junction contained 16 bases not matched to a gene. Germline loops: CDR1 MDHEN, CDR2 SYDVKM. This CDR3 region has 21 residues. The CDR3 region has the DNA TGTGCCAGCAGTTTGAGTCCCCGACTAGCGGGAGAATGGGGTAGCACAGATACGCAGTATTTT. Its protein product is CASSLSPRLAGEWGSTDTQYF.

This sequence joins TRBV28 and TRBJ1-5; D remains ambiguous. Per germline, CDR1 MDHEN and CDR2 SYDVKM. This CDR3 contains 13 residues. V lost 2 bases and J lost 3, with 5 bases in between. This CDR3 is CASSLQDNQPQHF. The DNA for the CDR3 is TGTGCCAGCAGTTTACAGGACAATCAGCCCCAGCATTTT. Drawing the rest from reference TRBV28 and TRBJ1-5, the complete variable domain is DVKVTQSSRYLVKRTGEKVFLECVQDMDHENMFWYRQDPGLGLRLIYFSYDVKMKEKGDIPEGYSVSREKKERFSLILESASTNQTSMYLCASSLQDNQPQHFGDGTRLSIL.

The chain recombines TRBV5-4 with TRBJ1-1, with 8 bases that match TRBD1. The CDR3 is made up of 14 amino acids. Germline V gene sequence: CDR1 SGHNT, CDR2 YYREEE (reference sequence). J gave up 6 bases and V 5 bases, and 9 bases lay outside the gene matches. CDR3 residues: CASRSRTGRSEAFF. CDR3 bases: TGTGCCAGCAGGTCAAGGACAGGGCGTTCTGAAGCTTTCTTT.

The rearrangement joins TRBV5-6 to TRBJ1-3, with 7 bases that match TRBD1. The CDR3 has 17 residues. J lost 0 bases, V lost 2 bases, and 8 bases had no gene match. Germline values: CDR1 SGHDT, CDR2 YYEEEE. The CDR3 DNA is TGTGCCAGCAGCTTCTACCGGGACAGAGTCTCTGGAAACACCATATATTTT. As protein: CASSFYRDRVSGNTIYF.

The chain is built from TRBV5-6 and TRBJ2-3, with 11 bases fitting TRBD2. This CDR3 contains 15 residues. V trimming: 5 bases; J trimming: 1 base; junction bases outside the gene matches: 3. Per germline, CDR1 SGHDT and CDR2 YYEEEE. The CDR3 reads CASRGLAEGTDTQYF. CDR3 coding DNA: TGTGCCAGCAGGGGACTAGCGGAGGGCACAGATACGCAGTATTTT.

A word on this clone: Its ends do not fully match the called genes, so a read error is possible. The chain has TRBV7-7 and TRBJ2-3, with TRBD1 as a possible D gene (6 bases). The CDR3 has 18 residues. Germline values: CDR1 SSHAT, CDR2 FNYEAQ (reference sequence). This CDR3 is CASSQSQGPPRLTDTQYF. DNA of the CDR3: TGTGCTAGCAGCCAATCCCAGGGGCCCCCCCGACTCACAGATACGCAGTATTTT.